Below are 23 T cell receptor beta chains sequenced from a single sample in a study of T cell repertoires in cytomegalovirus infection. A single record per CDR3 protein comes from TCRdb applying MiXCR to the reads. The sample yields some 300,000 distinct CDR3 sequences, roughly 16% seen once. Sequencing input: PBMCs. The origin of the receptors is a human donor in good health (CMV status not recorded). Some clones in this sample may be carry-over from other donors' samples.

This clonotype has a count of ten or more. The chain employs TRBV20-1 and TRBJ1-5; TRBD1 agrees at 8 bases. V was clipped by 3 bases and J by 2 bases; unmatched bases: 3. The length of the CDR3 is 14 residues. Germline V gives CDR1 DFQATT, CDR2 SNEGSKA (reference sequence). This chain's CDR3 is CSARDRVGNQPQHF. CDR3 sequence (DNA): TGCAGTGCTAGGGACAGGGTTGGCAATCAGCCCCAGCATTTT.

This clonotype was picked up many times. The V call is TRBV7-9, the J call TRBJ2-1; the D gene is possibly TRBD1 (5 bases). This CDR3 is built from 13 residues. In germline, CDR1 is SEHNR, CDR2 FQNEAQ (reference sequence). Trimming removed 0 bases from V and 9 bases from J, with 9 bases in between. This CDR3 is CASSLARVSEQFF. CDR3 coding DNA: TGTGCCAGCAGCTTAGCCAGGGTGAGTGAGCAGTTCTTC.

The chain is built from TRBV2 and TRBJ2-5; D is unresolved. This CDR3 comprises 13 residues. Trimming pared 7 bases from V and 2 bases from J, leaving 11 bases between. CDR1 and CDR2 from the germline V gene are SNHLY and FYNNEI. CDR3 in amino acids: CASTSHPQETQYF. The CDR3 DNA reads TGTGCCAGCACCAGCCATCCTCAAGAGACCCAGTACTTC.

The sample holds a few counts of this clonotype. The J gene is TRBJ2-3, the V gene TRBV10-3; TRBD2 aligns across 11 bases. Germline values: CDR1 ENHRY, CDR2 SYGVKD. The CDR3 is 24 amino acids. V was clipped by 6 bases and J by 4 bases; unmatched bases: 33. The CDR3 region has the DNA TGTGCCATCAGCCAAACCGGTGGACAGGGAGGGACTAGCGGACGGAAGCGCACGGCAGATACGCAGTATTTT. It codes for CAISQTGGQGGTSGRKRTADTQYF.

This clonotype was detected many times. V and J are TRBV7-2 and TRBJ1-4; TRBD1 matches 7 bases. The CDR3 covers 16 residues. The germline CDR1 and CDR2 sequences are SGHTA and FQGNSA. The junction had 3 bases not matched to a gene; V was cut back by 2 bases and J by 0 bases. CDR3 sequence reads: CASSLTGVATNEKLFF. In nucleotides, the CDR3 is TGTGCCAGCAGCTTAACAGGGGTTGCAACTAATGAAAAACTGTTTTTT.

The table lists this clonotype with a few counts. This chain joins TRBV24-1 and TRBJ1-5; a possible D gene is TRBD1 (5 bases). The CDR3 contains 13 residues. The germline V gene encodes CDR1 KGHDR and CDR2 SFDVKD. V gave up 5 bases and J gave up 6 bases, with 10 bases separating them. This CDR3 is CATSGGVAQPQHF. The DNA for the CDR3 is TGTGCCACCAGTGGAGGGGTCGCTCAGCCCCAGCATTTT.

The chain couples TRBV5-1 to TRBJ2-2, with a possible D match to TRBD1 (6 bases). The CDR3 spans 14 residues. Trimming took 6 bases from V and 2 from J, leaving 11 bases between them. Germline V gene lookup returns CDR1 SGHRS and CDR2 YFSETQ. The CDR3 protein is CASTLQGNTGELFF. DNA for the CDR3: TGCGCCAGCACGTTACAGGGTAACACCGGGGAGCTGTTTTTT.

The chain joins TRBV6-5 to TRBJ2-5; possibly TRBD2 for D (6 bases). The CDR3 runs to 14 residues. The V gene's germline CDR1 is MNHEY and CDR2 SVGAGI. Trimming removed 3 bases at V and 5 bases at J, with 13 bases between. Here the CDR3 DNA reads TGTGCCAGCAGTTATGACGGGGGATCGGAGACCCAGTACTTC. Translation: CASSYDGGSETQYF.

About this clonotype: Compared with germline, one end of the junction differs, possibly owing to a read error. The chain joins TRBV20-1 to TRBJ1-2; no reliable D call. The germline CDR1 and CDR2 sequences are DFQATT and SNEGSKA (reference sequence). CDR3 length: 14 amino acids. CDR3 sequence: CSARPNPPNYDYTF. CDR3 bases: TGCAGTGCTAGACCCAACCCGCCGAACTATGACTACACCTTC.

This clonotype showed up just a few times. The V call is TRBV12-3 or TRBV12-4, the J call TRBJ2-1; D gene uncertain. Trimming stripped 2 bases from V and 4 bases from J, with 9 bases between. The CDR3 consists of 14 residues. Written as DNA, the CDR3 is TGTGCCAGCAGTTTAAGTCTGGAGTACAATGAGCAGTTCTTC. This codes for CASSLSLEYNEQFF.

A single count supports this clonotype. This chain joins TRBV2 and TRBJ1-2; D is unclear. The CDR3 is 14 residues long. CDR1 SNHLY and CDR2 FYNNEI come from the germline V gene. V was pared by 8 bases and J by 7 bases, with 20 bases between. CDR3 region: CASDMGSRGSGYTF. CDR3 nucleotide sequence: TGTGCCAGCGATATGGGGTCTCGTGGATCTGGCTACACCTTC.

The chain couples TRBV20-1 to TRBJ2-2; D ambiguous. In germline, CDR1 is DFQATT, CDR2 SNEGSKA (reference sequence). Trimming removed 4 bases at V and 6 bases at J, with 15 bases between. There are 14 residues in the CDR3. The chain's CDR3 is CSAIANRAAGELFF. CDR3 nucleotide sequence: TGCAGTGCTATCGCCAACCGGGCGGCCGGGGAGCTGTTTTTT.

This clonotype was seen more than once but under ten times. The CDR3 coding sequence is TGTGCCAGCAGCCCGGAGGTGATGGTGCGCCCCTATGGCTACACCTTC. Translating gives CASSPEVMVRPYGYTF. J is TRBJ1-2 and V is TRBV7-2; D not certain. Trimming cost V 5 bases and J 4 bases, with 20 bases left between them. Germline V gene lookup returns CDR1 SGHTA and CDR2 FQGNSA. The CDR3 contains 16 residues.

The CDR3 protein is CASTHPLGGAYEQYF. The CDR3 DNA follows: TGTGCCAGCACCCACCCCCTGGGGGGGGCCTACGAGCAGTACTTC. This chain connects TRBV6-6 to TRBJ2-7, with 7 bases aligning to TRBD2. V lost 7 bases, J lost 2 bases, and 11 bases stayed unmatched. Germline V gene lookup returns CDR1 MNHNY and CDR2 SVGAGI (reference sequence). This CDR3 contains 15 residues.

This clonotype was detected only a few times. The CDR3 coding sequence is TGTGCCAGCAGCACCGGGACGGGCCCCTATGGCTACACCTTC. Protein sequence: CASSTGTGPYGYTF. This sequence joins TRBV7-2 and TRBJ1-2, with D possibly TRBD1 on 5 matching bases. Trimming shortened V by 5 bases and J by 4 bases, and 14 bases separated the two germline ends. The germline V gene encodes CDR1 SGHTA and CDR2 FQGNSA. This CDR3 comprises 14 residues. Full variable domain (outside the CDR3, taken from reference TRBV7-2 and TRBJ1-2): GAGVSQSPSNKVTEKGKDVELRCDPISGHTALYWYRQSLGQGLEFLIYFQGNSAPDKSGLPSDRFSAERTGGSVSTLTIQRTQQEDSAVYLCASSTGTGPYGYTFGSGTRLTVV.

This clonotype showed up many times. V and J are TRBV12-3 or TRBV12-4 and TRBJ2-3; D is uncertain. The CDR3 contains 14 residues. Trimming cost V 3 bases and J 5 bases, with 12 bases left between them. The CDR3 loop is CASSLRGFGDTQYF. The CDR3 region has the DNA TGTGCCAGCAGTTTGAGAGGTTTTGGAGATACGCAGTATTTT.

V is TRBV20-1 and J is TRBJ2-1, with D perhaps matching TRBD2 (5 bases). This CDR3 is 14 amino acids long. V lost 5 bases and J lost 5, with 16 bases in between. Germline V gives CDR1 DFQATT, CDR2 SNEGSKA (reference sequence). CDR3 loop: CSALTSQEDNEQFF. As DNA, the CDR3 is TGCAGTGCTTTGACCTCTCAGGAGGACAATGAGCAGTTCTTC.

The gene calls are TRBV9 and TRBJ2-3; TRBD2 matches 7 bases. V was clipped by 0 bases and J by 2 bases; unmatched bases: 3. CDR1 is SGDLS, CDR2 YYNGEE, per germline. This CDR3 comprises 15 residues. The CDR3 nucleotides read TGTGCCAGCAGCGTAGGACTAGCTTACACAGATACGCAGTATTTT. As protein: CASSVGLAYTDTQYF.

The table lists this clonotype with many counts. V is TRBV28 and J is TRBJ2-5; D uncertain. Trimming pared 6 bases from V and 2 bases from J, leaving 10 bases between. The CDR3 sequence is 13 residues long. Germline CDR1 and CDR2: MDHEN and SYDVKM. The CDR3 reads CASSKTAQETQYF. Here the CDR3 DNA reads TGTGCCAGCAGCAAGACGGCTCAAGAGACCCAGTACTTC.

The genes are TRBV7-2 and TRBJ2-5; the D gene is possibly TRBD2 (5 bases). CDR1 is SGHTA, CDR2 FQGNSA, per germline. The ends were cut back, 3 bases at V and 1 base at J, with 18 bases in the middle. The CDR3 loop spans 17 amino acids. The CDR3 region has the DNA TGTGCCAGCAGCTTCCCCCATAGAGGACTTCTCCAAGAGACCCAGTACTTC. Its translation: CASSFPHRGLLQETQYF.

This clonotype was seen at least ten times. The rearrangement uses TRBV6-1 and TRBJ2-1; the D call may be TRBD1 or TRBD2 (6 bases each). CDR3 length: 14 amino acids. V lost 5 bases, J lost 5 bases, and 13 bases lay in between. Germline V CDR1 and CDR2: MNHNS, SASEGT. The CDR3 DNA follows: TGTGCCAGCAGTCCACAGGGAGGCCACAATGAGCAGTTCTTC. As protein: CASSPQGGHNEQFF.

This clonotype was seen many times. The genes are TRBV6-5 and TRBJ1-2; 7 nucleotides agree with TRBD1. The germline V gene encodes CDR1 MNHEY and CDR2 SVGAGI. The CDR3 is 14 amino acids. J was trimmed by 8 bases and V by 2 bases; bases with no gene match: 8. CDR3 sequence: CASSYQGTASGYTF. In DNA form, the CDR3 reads TGTGCCAGCAGTTACCAAGGGACAGCGAGCGGCTACACCTTC.

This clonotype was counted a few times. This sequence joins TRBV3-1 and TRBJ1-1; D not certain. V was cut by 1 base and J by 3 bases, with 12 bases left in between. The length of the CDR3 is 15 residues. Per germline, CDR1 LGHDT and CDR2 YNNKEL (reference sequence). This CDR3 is CASSQGMATDTEAFF. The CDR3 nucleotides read TGTGCCAGCAGCCAAGGGATGGCGACCGACACTGAAGCTTTCTTT.